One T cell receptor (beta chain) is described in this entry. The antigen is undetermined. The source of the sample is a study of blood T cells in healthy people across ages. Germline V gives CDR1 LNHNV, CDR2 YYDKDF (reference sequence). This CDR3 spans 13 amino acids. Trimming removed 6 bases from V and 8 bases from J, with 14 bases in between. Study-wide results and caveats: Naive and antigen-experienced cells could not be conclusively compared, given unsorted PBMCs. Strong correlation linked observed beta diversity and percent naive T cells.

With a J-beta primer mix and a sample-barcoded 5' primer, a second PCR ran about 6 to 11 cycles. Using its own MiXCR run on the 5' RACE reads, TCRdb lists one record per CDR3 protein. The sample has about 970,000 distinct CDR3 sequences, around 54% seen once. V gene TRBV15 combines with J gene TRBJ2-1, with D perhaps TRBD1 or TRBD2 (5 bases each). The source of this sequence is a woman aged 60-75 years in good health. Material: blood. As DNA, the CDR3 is TGTGCCACCAGACGGAAGGGGACGGATGAGCAGTTCTTC. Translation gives CATRRKGTDEQFF.